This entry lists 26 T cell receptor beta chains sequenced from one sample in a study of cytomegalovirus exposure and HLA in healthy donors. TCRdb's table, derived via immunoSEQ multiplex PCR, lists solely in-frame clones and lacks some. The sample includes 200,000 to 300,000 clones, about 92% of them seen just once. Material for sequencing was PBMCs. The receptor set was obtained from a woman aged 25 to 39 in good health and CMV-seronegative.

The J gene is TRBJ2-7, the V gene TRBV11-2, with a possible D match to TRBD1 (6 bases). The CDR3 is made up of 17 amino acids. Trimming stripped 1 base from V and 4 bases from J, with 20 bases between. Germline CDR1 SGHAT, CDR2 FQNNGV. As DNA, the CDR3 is TGTGCCAGCAGCTTAGGCGCCAGACCGGGACAACCATACGAGCAGTACTTC. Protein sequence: CASSLGARPGQPYEQYF.

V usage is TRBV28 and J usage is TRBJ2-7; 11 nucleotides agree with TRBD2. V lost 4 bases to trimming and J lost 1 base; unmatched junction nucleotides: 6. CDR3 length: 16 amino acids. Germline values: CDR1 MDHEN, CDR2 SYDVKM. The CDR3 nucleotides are TGTGCCAGCAGTTACATTGTAGCGGGAGGGTCCTACGAGCAGTACTTC. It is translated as CASSYIVAGGSYEQYF. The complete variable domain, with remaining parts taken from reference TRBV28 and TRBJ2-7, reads DVKVTQSSRYLVKRTGEKVFLECVQDMDHENMFWYRQDPGLGLRLIYFSYDVKMKEKGDIPEGYSVSREKKERFSLILESASTNQTSMYLCASSYIVAGGSYEQYFGPGTRLTVT.

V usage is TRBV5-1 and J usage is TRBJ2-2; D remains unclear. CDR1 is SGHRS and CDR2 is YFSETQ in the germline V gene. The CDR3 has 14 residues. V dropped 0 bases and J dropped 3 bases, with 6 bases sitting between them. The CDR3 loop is CASSLVADTGELFF. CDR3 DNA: TGCGCCAGCAGCTTGGTGGCGGACACCGGGGAGCTGTTTTTT.

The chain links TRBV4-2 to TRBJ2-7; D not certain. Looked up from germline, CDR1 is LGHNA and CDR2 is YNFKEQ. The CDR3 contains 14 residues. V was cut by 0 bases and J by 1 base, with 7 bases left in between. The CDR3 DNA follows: TGTGCCAGCAGCCAAGAACGGCTTTCCTACGAGCAGTACTTC. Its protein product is CASSQERLSYEQYF.

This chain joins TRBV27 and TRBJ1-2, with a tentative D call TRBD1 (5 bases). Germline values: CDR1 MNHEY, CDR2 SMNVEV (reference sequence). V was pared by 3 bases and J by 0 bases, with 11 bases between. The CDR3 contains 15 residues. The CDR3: CASSLMTAPNYGYTF. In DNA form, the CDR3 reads TGTGCCAGCAGTTTGATGACAGCGCCTAACTATGGCTACACCTTC.

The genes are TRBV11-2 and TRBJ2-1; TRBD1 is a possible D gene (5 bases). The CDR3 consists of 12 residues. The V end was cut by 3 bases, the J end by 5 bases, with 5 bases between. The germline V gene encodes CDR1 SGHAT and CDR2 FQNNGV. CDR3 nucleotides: TGTGCCAGCAGCTTGACAGACAATGAGCAGTTCTTC. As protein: CASSLTDNEQFF. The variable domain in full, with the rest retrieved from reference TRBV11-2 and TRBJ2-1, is EAGVAQSPRYKIIEKRQSVAFWCNPISGHATLYWYQQILGQGPKLLIQFQNNGVVDDSQLPKDRFSAERLKGVDSTLKIQPAKLEDSAVYLCASSLTDNEQFFGPGTRLTVL.

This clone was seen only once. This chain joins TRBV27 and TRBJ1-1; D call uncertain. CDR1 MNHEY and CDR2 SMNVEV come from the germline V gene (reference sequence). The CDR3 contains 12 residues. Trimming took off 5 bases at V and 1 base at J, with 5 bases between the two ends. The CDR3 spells CASSHPNTEAFF. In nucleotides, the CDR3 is TGTGCCAGCAGTCATCCGAACACTGAAGCTTTCTTT.

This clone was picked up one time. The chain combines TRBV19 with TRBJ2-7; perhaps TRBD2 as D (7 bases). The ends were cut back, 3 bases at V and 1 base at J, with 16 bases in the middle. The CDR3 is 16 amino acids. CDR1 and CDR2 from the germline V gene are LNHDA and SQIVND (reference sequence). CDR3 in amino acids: CASSMRGGTRSYEQYF. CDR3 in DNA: TGTGCCAGTAGTATGAGGGGGGGGACCCGTTCCTACGAGCAGTACTTC.

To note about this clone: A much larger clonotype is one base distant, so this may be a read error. Here the CDR3 reads CASSGGNTGELFF. CDR3 sequence (DNA): TGTGCCAGCAGTGGCGGGAACACCGGGGAGCTGTTTTTT. This sequence joins TRBV27 and TRBJ2-2; D not resolved. The CDR3 is 13 residues long. Germline assignment: CDR1 MNHEY and CDR2 SMNVEV (reference sequence). With 5 bases removed from V and 1 base from J, the gap between germline ends came to 5 bases.

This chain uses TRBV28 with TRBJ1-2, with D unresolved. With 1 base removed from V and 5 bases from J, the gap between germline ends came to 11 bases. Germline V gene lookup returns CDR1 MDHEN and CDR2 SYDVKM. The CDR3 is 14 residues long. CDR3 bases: TGTGCCAGCAGTTTATCTGGGTTCGAGTATGGCTACACCTTC. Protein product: CASSLSGFEYGYTF.

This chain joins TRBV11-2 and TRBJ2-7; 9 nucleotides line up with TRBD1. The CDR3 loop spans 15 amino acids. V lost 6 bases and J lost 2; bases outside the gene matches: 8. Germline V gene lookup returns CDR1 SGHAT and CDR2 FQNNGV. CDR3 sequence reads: CASRRAGTGPYEQYF. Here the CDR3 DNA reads TGTGCCAGCAGAAGGGCCGGGACAGGGCCCTACGAGCAGTACTTC.

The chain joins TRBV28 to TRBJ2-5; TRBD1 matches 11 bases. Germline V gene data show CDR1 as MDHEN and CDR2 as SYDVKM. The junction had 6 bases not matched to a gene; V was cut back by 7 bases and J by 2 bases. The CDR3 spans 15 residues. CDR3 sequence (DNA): TGTGCCAGCACCTTGGACAGGGGGCGTCAAGAGACCCAGTACTTC. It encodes CASTLDRGRQETQYF.

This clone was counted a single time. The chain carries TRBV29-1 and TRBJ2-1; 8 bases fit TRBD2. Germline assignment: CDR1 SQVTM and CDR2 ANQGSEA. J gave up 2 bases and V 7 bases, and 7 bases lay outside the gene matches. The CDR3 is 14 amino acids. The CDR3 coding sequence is TGCAGCGCTCCACTAGCGGCTACCTACAATGAGCAGTTCTTC. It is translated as CSAPLAATYNEQFF.

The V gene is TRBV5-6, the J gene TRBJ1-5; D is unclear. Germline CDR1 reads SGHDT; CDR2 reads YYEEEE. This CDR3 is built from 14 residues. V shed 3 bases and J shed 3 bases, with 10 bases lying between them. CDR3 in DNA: TGTGCCAGCAGCTCCCGACACTCCAATCAGCCCCAGCATTTT. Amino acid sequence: CASSSRHSNQPQHF.

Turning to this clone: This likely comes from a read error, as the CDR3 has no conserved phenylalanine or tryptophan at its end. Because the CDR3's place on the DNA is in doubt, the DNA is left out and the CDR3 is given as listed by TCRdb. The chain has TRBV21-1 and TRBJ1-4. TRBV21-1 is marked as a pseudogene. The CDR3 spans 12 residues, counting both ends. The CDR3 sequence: CASSSPAGGMTL.

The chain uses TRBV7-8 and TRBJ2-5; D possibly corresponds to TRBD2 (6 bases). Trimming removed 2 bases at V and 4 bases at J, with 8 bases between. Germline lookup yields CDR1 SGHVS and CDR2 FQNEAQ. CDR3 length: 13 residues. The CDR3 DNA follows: TGTGCCAGCAGCTTACTGGGGGGAGAGACCCAGTACTTC. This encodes CASSLLGGETQYF.

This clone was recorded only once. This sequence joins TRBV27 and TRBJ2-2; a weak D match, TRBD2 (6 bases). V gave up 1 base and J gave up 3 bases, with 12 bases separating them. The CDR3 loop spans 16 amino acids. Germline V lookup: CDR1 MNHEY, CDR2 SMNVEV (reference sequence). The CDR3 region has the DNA TGTGCCAGCAGTTTATATATACCGGGGGACACCGGGGAGCTGTTTTTT. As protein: CASSLYIPGDTGELFF.

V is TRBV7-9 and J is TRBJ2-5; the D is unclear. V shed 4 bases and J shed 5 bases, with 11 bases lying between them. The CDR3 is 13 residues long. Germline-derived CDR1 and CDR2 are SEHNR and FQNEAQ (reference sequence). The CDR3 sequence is CASSSSGRETQYF. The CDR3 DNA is TGTGCCAGCAGCTCAAGTGGAAGGGAGACCCAGTACTTC.

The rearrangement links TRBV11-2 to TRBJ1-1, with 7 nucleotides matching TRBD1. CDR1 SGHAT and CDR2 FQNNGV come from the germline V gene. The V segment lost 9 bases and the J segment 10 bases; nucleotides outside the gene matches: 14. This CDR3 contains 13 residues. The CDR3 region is CASSPGGAGGAFF. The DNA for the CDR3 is TGTGCCAGTAGTCCGGGGGGCGCAGGGGGAGCTTTCTTT.

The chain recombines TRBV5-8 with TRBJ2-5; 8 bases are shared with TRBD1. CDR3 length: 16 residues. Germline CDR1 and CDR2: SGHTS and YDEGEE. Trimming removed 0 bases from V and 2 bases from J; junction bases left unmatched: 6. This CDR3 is CASSLGQGLIQETQYF. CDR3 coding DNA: TGTGCCAGCAGCTTGGGACAGGGGCTCATACAAGAGACCCAGTACTTC.

The CDR3 sequence: CASSDTGDYEQYF. The CDR3 region has the DNA TGTGCCAGCAGTGACACAGGGGACTACGAGCAGTACTTC. The chain uses TRBV25-1 and TRBJ2-7; 7 nucleotides match TRBD1. Germline-derived CDR1 and CDR2 are MGHDK and SYGVNS. The CDR3 loop spans 13 amino acids. With V trimmed by 3 bases and J by 3 bases, 2 bases remained unmatched.

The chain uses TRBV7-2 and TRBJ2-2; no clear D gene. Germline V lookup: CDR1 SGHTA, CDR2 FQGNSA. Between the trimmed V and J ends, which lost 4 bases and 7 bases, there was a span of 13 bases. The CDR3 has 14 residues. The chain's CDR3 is CASSSLIRGGELFF. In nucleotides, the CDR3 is TGTGCCAGCAGCTCGTTAATCCGAGGCGGGGAGCTGTTTTTT.

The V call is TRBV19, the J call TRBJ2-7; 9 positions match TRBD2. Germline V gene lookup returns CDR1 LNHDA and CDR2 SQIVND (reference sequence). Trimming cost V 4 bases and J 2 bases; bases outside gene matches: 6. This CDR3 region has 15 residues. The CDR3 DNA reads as TGTGCCAGTAGTACCTCCGCGGGAGGGCCCTACGAGCAGTACTTC. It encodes CASSTSAGGPYEQYF.

CDR3 amino acids: CASSLTLSYGYTF. As DNA, the CDR3 is TGTGCCAGCAGCTTAACCCTATCTTATGGCTACACCTTC. The chain links TRBV11-2 to TRBJ1-2; no reliable D call. V was pared by 2 bases and J by 5 bases, with 9 bases between. This CDR3 region has 13 residues. Germline V gives CDR1 SGHAT, CDR2 FQNNGV. Full variable domain (missing parts from reference TRBV11-2 and TRBJ1-2): EAGVAQSPRYKIIEKRQSVAFWCNPISGHATLYWYQQILGQGPKLLIQFQNNGVVDDSQLPKDRFSAERLKGVDSTLKIQPAKLEDSAVYLCASSLTLSYGYTFGSGTRLTVV.

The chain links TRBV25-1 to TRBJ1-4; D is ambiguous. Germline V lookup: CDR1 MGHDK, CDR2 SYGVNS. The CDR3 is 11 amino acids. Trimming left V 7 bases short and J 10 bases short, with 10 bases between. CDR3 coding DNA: TGTGCCAGCATTCCTCACGTAAAACTGTTTTTT. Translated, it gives CASIPHVKLFF.

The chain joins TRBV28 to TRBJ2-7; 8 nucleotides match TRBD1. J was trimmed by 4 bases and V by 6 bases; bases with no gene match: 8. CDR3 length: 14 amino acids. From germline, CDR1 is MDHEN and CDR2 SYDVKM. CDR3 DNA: TGTGCCAGCAGCGAACCAGGGGGCGGGTACGAGCAGTACTTC. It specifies CASSEPGGGYEQYF.